The present entry profiles one T cell receptor beta chain with its context. Its target is not known. The CDR3 runs 17 residues. After removal of 5 bases from V and 9 bases from J, the junction contained 10 bases not matched to a gene. From germline, CDR1 is PRHDT and CDR2 FYEKMQ (reference sequence). This specimen belongs to a study of cytomegalovirus exposure and HLA in healthy donors. The PCR contained 60 Vbeta and 13 Jbeta primers. TCRdb's copy holds only in-frame clones and misses some; the assay was immunoSEQ multiplex PCR. The sample lists fewer than 150,000 clones; roughly 76% were seen once. General observations from the study: Earlier analysis found most TCR beta V segments productive about 87% or about 30% of the time. Later genetic work tied a missense DCLRE1C variant to beta-chain V and J trimming.

This chain uses TRBV13 with TRBJ2-1; the match to TRBD2 covers 16 bases. The sequenced sample consisted of PBMCs. The TCR originated in a female donor in good health and CMV-seronegative. CDR3: CASSTPGLAGGPGEQFF. In DNA form, the CDR3 reads TGTGCCAGCAGCACCCCGGGACTAGCGGGAGGGCCAGGTGAGCAGTTCTTC. The full variable domain, with the rest looked up from reference TRBV13 and TRBJ2-1, is AAGVIQSPRHLIKEKRETATLKCYPIPRHDTVYWYQQGPGQDPQFLISFYEKMQSDKGSIPDRFSAQQFSDYHSELNMSSLELGDSALYFCASSTPGLAGGPGEQFFGPGTRLTVL.